Only one count was recorded for the clone carrying this T cell receptor beta chain. This sample was taken from a study of blood T cell repertoires in COVID-19. The CDR3 spans 13 residues. V lost 3 bases to trimming and J lost 4 bases; unmatched junction nucleotides: 3. The germline V gene encodes CDR1 GTSNPN and CDR2 SVGIG (reference sequence). Here immunoSEQ multiplex PCR was the method, and the copy in TCRdb shows in-frame clones only, minus some. The table shows 180,000 or so clones, with approximately 89% occurring only once. The chain links TRBV30 to TRBJ1-5, with 7 bases lining up with TRBD1. The origin of this receptor is a woman aged 40 to 49 with acute COVID-19. The specimen was PBMCs or T cells enriched from blood (not recorded which). CDR3 bases: TGTGCCTGGAGGGAGGGGGCGAATCAGCCCCAGCATTTT. Residues: CAWREGANQPQHF.